This paragraph covers one TCR beta chain sequence. The antigen it binds to is not known. A much larger clone sits a single nucleotide away, making a read error possible. These data are taken from a study of blood T cells in healthy people across ages (dated by TCRdb to about 2015). With respect to the entire study: In model experiments, template switching captured roughly one uniquely barcoded TCR beta cDNA molecule for every two T cells. The donors were divided into four age groups: young (average 16 years), middle-aged (around 37), aged (about 56) and long-lived (about 79). To avoid experimental bias, donors of different ages were spread randomly across the sequencing lanes. The study measured age-related changes in TCR beta repertoire diversity using deep sequencing normalized with unique cDNA molecular identifiers. The study analyzed two additional independent replicas of 1 million unique cDNA reads from the same blood draw for two donors, one aged 18 to 30 and one aged 80 or older. Here is what the overall study found, with its caveats: Compared with the aged group, the long-lived group had more naive CD4+ T cells, fewer expanded clones and increased TCR diversity, a pattern suggesting age selection. A strong correlation was found between observed TCR beta diversity and the percentage of naive T cells measured by flow cytometry. Because donor CMV infection status was unknown, age-related changes in expanded clonotypes were potentially confounded. Bulk unsorted PBMC profiling prevented conclusive comparison of naive and antigen-experienced compartments. As age increased, observed TCR beta diversity per million T cells dropped in a roughly linear way, and a significant reduction was already evident by age about 40. Estimates of total diversity from one million sequenced T cells were regarded as lower bounds and underestimates.

Systemically healthy Caucasian individuals from Russia, approximately 39 in total and aged about 6 to 95 years, were included as donors. Each donor gave 9.5 to 10 milliliters of peripheral blood, drawn into EDTA-treated Vacutainer tubes. Ficoll-Paque density-gradient centrifugation was used to isolate PBMCs, with at least 6.5 million per sample. Trizol reagent was used to extract total RNA from PBMCs, with at least 6 micrograms per sample. For every donor, flow cytometry on a PBMC aliquot measured the percentage of naive CD45RAhigh/CD27high T cells. From cysteine to phenylalanine, the CDR3 is 13 amino acids long. CDR3 DNA is the only sequence kept; it has 39 bases, read in frame from the first base. Trimming costs V 4 bases and J 6 bases, and their ends lie 16 bases apart. In the germline V gene (reference sequence), CDR1 corresponds to DFQATT and CDR2 to SNEGSKA. The receptor library was made with 5' RACE. TCRdb lists the instrument as Illumina HiSeq 2500. A second roughly 6 to 12 cycle PCR used a sample-barcoded 5' primer and a J-beta primer mix. A unique molecular identifier was introduced onto each TCR beta cDNA molecule by a template-switch 5' adaptor carrying 12 random nucleotides. Each sample yielded at least 2.5 million CDR3-containing paired-end reads. First-strand cDNA synthesis was performed from all RNA using the Mint cDNA synthesis kit, with priming by a TRBC-specific oligonucleotide. All cDNA was treated with uracil-DNA glycosylase and then went through a first 18-cycle PCR with the universal primers M1SS and BC2_uni_R. The original methods were these. Normalization of each sample was performed by random selection of 1 million high-quality reads, each carrying a distinct molecular identifier. Instead of being binned into consensus sequences, reads with shared molecular identifiers were discarded. MiTCR, run with a Q25 quality threshold and the strictest error-elimination algorithm, handled CDR3 identification, clonotype clustering and error correction. Lower-bound total TCR beta diversity was estimated with a nonparametric unseen species model using Euler transformation. TCRdb reanalyzed the raw reads on its own, using fastp at Q25 for trimming and MiXCR for clone calling, and kept in-frame beta chains. For every CDR3 protein sequence, its rows merge into one entry that carries the most common genes and DNA. The V and J calls come from TCRdb's annotation, not from the publication. Within this sample are approximately 810,000 distinct CDR3 sequences, with under 35% of them counted one time only. Roughly 17% of the sample comes from the top ten.

The material sequenced was blood. The sequence was obtained from an elderly woman in good health. The receptor chain draws on TRBV20-1 and TRBJ2-7, and perhaps TRBD2 as D gene, on 6 matching bases. The CDR3 region: CSAIRDSRSEQYF. In nucleotide form, the sequence is TGCAGTGCTATCCGGGACTCCCGCAGCGAGCAGTACTTC.